The clone carrying this T cell receptor beta chain has only a few counts. The target antigen is unknown. Every isolated RNA sample was fully reverse transcribed, so sequencing captured expressed TCRB transcripts. Sequencing of naive, central memory and regulatory T cell samples gave an average of around 3.6 million reads. Clones were read by immunoSEQ multiplex PCR, and TCRdb kept only the in-frame ones, dropping some. In the table there are roughly 500,000 clones, 30% of which are singletons. The CDR3 spans 16 residues. CDR1 and CDR2 (germline): SGHAT, FQNNGV. The V gene lost 1 base and the J gene lost 3 bases, with 14 bases spanning the gap. This entry comes from a study of beta chain features in type 1 diabetes. Overall study findings and caveats: HLA effects on TCRB rearrangement stayed unresolved here. It was among patients, rather than healthy donors, that naive, central memory and Treg TCRB repertoires appeared more similar. Fewer junction insertions and more nucleotide deletions appeared in type 1 diabetes patients.

V and J are TRBV11-2 and TRBJ2-3; the D is unclear. Sequenced input: naive CD4+ T cells from blood. This TCR was sampled from a man aged 18 to 35 in good health. The CDR3 region is CASSLADTESTDTQYF. CDR3 sequence (DNA): TGTGCCAGCAGCTTAGCCGATACGGAGTCTACAGATACGCAGTATTTT.